These 22 T cell receptor beta chains share one sample of origin, sequenced in a study of cytomegalovirus exposure and HLA in healthy donors. Primers for the PCR totalled 60 Vbeta and 13 Jbeta. Clones were sequenced by immunoSEQ multiplex PCR, and TCRdb holds only the in-frame ones, with some missing. Here the sample spans under 200,000 clones, roughly 79% being singletons. Sequencing was carried out using PBMCs. These receptors came from a woman aged 45-65 years in good health and CMV-seronegative.

V and J are TRBV27 and TRBJ2-3; 9 positions match TRBD2. Germline values: CDR1 MNHEY, CDR2 SMNVEV (reference sequence). The CDR3 spans 18 residues. The V segment lost 3 bases and the J segment 1 base; nucleotides outside the gene matches: 11. The DNA for the CDR3 is TGTGCCAGCAGTTTTAGGACTAGCGCGAGCTTTGGCACAGATACGCAGTATTTT. It yields the protein CASSFRTSASFGTDTQYF.

The chain couples TRBV7-3 to TRBJ2-3; 8 bases line up with TRBD2. The CDR3 extends over 17 amino acids. Trimming cost V 10 bases and J 3 bases; bases outside gene matches: 18. Germline V gene sequence: CDR1 SGHTA, CDR2 FQGTGA. The CDR3: CATRAIAGSGGTDTQYF. The CDR3 DNA reads TGTGCCACGCGGGCCATAGCGGGATCAGGAGGGACAGATACGCAGTATTTT.

This clone has only a few counts. The V and J genes are TRBV7-9 and TRBJ2-7, with D tentatively TRBD2 (6 bases). The germline gives CDR1 SEHNR, CDR2 FQNEAQ (reference sequence). Trimming took 3 bases from V and 4 from J, leaving 13 bases between them. There are 14 residues in the CDR3. Here the CDR3 reads CASSFSTREYEQYF. The CDR3 coding sequence is TGTGCCAGCAGCTTTTCAACCCGGGAGTACGAGCAGTACTTC.

This chain links TRBV7-6 with TRBJ2-7; unclear D gene. This CDR3 spans 15 amino acids. Germline CDR1 is SGHVS and CDR2 is FNYEAQ. V was cut by 0 bases and J by 3 bases, with 12 bases left in between. The CDR3 nucleotides are TGTGCCAGCAGCTTAGCGAGTCGGGTCGACTACGAGCAGTACTTC. Protein: CASSLASRVDYEQYF. The full variable domain, its missing parts supplied by reference TRBV7-6 and TRBJ2-7, is GAGVSQSPRYKVTKRGQDVALRCDPISGHVSLYWYRQALGQGPEFLTYFNYEAQQDKSGLPNDRFSAERPEGSISTLTIQRTEQRDSAMYRCASSLASRVDYEQYFGPGTRLTVT.

The chain carries TRBV19 and TRBJ1-5; D perhaps matches TRBD1 (5 bases). V shed 4 bases and J shed 3 bases, with 10 bases lying between them. Germline CDR1 LNHDA, CDR2 SQIVND (reference sequence). The CDR3 spans 14 residues. As DNA, the CDR3 is TGTGCCAGTAGTACATTCAGGGACAATCAGCCCCAGCATTTT. This codes for CASSTFRDNQPQHF.

The rearrangement joins TRBV28 to TRBJ1-6, with TRBD1 matching over 7 bases. V was pared by 4 bases and J by 0 bases, with 9 bases of the junction left unmatched. Germline CDR1 and CDR2: MDHEN and SYDVKM. The CDR3 spans 18 residues. The CDR3 nucleotides read TGTGCCAGCAGTTCGGAGAACGACAGGGACTCCTATAATTCACCCCTCCACTTT. Its protein product is CASSSENDRDSYNSPLHF.

V gene TRBV6-1 combines with J gene TRBJ1-3, with D maybe TRBD1 (6 bases). Germline V CDR1 and CDR2: MNHNS, SASEGT. V gave up 4 bases and J gave up 0 bases, with 22 bases separating them. The CDR3 consists of 19 residues. CDR3: CASSADRSRVHISGNTIYF. The CDR3 bases are TGTGCCAGCAGTGCCGACAGGTCCAGGGTCCATATCTCTGGAAACACCATATATTTT.

The chain uses TRBV7-3 and TRBJ1-2; TRBD1 agrees at 7 bases. V lost 4 bases and J lost 4; bases outside the gene matches: 3. This CDR3 has 13 amino acids. CDR1 and CDR2 (germline): SGHTA, FQGTGA. For the CDR3, the DNA is TGTGCCAGCAGCTCCAGGGGGATCTATGGCTACACCTTC. Amino acid sequence: CASSSRGIYGYTF.

The rearrangement links TRBV28 to TRBJ2-4; 10 bases match TRBD1. Germline V gives CDR1 MDHEN, CDR2 SYDVKM. The CDR3 is 19 amino acids. Trimming cost V 2 bases and J 0 bases; bases outside gene matches: 10. CDR3 sequence: CASSLGTGVVFLAKNIQYF. CDR3 in DNA: TGTGCCAGCAGTTTAGGGACAGGGGTCGTGTTTCTAGCCAAAAACATTCAGTACTTC.

CDR3 amino acids: CASSSPQGRDQPQHF. For the CDR3, the DNA is TGTGCCAGCAGCTCGCCACAGGGTCGAGATCAGCCCCAGCATTTT. The chain combines TRBV7-2 with TRBJ1-5; D might be TRBD1 (6 bases). Germline loops: CDR1 SGHTA, CDR2 FQGNSA. V lost 4 bases and J 5 bases, leaving 15 bases between the germline ends. This CDR3 is 15 amino acids long.

This clone has just a few counts. The chain recombines TRBV13 with TRBJ1-6, with TRBD1 as a possible D gene (5 bases). Trimming took off 5 bases at V and 7 bases at J, with 15 bases between the two ends. The CDR3 extends over 15 amino acids. Germline-derived CDR1 and CDR2 are PRHDT and FYEKMQ (reference sequence). DNA for the CDR3: TGTGCCAGCAGCACCCGACAGCGACAAAATTCACCCCTCCACTTT. Protein: CASSTRQRQNSPLHF.

The chain carries TRBV5-1 and TRBJ2-1, with TRBD2 matching over 13 bases. The CDR3 loop spans 15 amino acids. V dropped 4 bases and J dropped 6; count of bases not matched to a gene: 4. Germline CDR1 and CDR2: SGHRS and YFSETQ. CDR3 DNA sequence: TGCGCCAGCAGCGTGGGACTAGCGGGACTCAATGAGCAGTTCTTC. Its translation: CASSVGLAGLNEQFF.

The J gene is TRBJ2-1, the V gene TRBV7-9, with a possible D match to TRBD1 (6 bases). Germline assignment: CDR1 SEHNR and CDR2 FQNEAQ (reference sequence). This CDR3 comprises 14 residues. V lost 3 bases and J 5 bases, leaving 11 bases between the germline ends. CDR3 residues: CASSFQGPDNEQFF. CDR3 sequence (DNA): TGTGCCAGCAGCTTCCAGGGGCCGGACAATGAGCAGTTCTTC.

The V and J genes are TRBV18 and TRBJ2-7, with D possibly TRBD1 on 6 matching bases. The germline gives CDR1 KGHSH, CDR2 LQKENI. Between the trimmed V and J ends, which lost 2 bases and 4 bases, there was a span of 12 bases. The CDR3 covers 14 residues. CDR3 sequence reads: CASSPMGTTYEQYF. The CDR3 DNA sequence: TGTGCCAGCTCACCAATGGGGACAACGTACGAGCAGTACTTC.

The chain joins TRBV19 to TRBJ2-1; the D gene is possibly TRBD2 (5 bases). V was trimmed by 3 bases and J by 2 bases, leaving 11 bases between them. The CDR3 contains 15 residues. The germline gives CDR1 LNHDA, CDR2 SQIVND (reference sequence). DNA for the CDR3: TGTGCCAGTAGTATGTCTAGCACTACCTACAATGAGCAGTTCTTC. Amino acids: CASSMSSTTYNEQFF.

The J gene is TRBJ1-2, the V gene TRBV18, with 12 nucleotides matching TRBD1. This CDR3 has 15 residues. V was pared by 2 bases and J by 7 bases, with 5 bases of the junction left unmatched. Germline loops: CDR1 KGHSH, CDR2 LQKENI. The CDR3 bases are TGTGCCAGCTCACCAACGGGACAGGGGGCCTCTGGCTACACCTTC. The encoded protein is CASSPTGQGASGYTF.

V and J are TRBV19 and TRBJ1-5; D may be TRBD1 (5 bases). The CDR3 runs 14 residues. Germline-derived CDR1 and CDR2 are LNHDA and SQIVND (reference sequence). V was clipped by 4 bases and J by 0 bases, with 7 bases between them. The CDR3 DNA reads as TGTGCCAGTAGTAGGCAGGGTAGCAATCAGCCCCAGCATTTT. The encoded protein is CASSRQGSNQPQHF.

Note on this clone: The junction does not match germline at one end; this may be a read error. This specimen includes other DNA sequences encoding the same CDR3. The rearrangement joins TRBV11-2 to TRBJ2-5, with D maybe TRBD1 (6 bases). The CDR3 is 15 residues long. Germline lookup yields CDR1 SGHAT and CDR2 FQNNGV. The CDR3 region is CASSYIAGQQETQYF. DNA of the CDR3: TGTGCCAGCAGCTACATCGCCGGACAGCAAGAGACTCAGTACTTC.

The chain uses TRBV19 and TRBJ2-7, with D possibly TRBD2 on 5 matching bases. In germline, CDR1 is LNHDA, CDR2 SQIVND (reference sequence). V shed 3 bases and J shed 4 bases, with 19 bases lying between them. The CDR3 is 16 residues long. The CDR3 region is CASSIWRVLEPYEQYF. CDR3 nucleotide sequence: TGTGCCAGTAGTATCTGGCGGGTCCTGGAACCTTACGAGCAGTACTTC.

The J gene is TRBJ1-5, the V gene TRBV19; D possibly corresponds to TRBD1 (5 bases). This CDR3 is built from 15 residues. Germline lookup yields CDR1 LNHDA and CDR2 SQIVND (reference sequence). The V end was cut by 5 bases, the J end by 1 base, with 12 bases between. CDR3 coding DNA: TGTGCCAGTAGTGCATCCGGGGGGAGCAATCAGCCCCAGCATTTT. It specifies CASSASGGSNQPQHF.

The rearrangement joins TRBV28 to TRBJ1-5; D not resolved. V was clipped by 6 bases and J by 5 bases, with 5 bases between them. The germline gives CDR1 MDHEN, CDR2 SYDVKM. The CDR3 totals 11 residues. As DNA, the CDR3 is TGTGCCAGCAGCTCCCATCAGCCCCAGCATTTT. This translates into CASSSHQPQHF.

The J gene is TRBJ1-1, the V gene TRBV5-6; 8 bases align to TRBD1. The CDR3 length is 15 residues. CDR1 is SGHDT, CDR2 YYEEEE, per germline. The J segment lost 4 bases and the V segment lost 3 bases, leaving 8 bases of the junction unmatched. The CDR3 DNA follows: TGTGCCAGCAGCTACTACAGGGGGGGCGGCACTGAAGCTTTCTTT. Amino acids: CASSYYRGGGTEAFF. Together with reference TRBV5-6 and TRBJ1-1, the CDR3 gives the full variable domain: DAGVTQSPTHLIKTRGQQVTLRCSPKSGHDTVSWYQQALGQGPQFIFQYYEEEERQRGNFPDRFSGHQFPNYSSELNVNALLLGDSALYLCASSYYRGGGTEAFFGQGTRLTVV.